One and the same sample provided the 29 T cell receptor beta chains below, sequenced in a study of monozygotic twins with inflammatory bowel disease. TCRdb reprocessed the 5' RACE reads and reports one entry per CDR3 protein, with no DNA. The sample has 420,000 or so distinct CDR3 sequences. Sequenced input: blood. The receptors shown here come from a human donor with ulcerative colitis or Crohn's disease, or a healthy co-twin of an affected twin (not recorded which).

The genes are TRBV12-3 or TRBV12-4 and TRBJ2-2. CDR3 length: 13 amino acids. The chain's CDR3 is CASSLNGAGELFF.

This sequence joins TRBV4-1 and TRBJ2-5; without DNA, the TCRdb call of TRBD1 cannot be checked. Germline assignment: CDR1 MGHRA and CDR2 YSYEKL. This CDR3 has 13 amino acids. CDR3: CASSPLFRETQYF.

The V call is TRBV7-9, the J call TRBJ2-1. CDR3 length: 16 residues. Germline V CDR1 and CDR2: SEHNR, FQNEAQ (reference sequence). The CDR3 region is CASSLAGVMLGNEQFF.

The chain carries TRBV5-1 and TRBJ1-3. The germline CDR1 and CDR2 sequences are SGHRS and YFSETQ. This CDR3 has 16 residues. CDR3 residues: CASSLATSRSGNTIYF.

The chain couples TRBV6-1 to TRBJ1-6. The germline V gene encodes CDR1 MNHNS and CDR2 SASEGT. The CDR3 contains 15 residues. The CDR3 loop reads CASSKGLTYNSPLHF.

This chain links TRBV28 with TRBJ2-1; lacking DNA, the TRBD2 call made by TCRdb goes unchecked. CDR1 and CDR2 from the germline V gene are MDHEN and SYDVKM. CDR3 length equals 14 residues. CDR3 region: CASTRGPRFNEQFF.

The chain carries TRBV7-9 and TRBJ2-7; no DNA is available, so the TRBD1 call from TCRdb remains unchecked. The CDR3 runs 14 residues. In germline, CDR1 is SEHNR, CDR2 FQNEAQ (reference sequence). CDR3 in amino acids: CASSSRDRENEQYF. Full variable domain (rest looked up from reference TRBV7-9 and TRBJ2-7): DTGVSQNPRHKITKRGQNVTFRCDPISEHNRLYWYRQTLGQGPEFLTYFQNEAQLEKSRLLSDRFSAERPKGSFSTLEIQRTEQGDSAMYLCASSSRDRENEQYFGPGTRLTVT.

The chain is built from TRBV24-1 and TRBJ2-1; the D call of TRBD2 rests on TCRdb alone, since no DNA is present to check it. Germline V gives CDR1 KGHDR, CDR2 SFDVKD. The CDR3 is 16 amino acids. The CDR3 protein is CATSDPAGDDLGKQFF.

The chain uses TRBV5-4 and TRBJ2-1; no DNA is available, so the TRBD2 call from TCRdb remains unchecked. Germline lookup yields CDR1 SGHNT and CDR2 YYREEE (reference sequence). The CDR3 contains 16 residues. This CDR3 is CASSLGGGGGFNEQFF. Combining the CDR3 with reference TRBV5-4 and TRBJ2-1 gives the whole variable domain ETGVTQSPTHLIKTRGQQVTLRCSSQSGHNTVSWYQQALGQGPQFIFQYYREEENGRGNFPPRFSGLQFPNYSSELNVNALELDDSALYLCASSLGGGGGFNEQFFGPGTRLTVL.

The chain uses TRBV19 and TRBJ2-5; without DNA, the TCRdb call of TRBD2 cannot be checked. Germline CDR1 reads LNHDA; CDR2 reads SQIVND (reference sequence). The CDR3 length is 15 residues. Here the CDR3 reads CASSIRTSFQETQYF.

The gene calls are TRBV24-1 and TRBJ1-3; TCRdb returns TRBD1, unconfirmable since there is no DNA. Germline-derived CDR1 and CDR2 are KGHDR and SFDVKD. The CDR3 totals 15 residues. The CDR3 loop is CATRDRGFSGNTIYF.

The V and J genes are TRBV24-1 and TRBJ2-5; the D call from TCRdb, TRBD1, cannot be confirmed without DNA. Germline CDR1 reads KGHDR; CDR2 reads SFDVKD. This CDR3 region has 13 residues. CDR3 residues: CATSETGQETQYF.

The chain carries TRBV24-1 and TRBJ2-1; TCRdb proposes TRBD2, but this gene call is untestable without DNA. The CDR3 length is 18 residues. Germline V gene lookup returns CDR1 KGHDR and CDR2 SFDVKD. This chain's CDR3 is CATSDRKSGANSYNEQFF.

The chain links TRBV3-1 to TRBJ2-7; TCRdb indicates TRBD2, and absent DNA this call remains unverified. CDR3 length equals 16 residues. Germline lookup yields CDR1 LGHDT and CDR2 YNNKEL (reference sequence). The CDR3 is CASSQFSSDRRGEQYF.

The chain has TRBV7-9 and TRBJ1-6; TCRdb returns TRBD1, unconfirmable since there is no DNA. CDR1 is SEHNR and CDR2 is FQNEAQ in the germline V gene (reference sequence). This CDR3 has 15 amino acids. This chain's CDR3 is CASSLQGTGDSPLHF.

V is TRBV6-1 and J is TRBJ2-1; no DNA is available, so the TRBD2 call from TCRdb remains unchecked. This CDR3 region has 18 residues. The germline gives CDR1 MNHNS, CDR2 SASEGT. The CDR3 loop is CASSETLAGGRSYNEQFF.

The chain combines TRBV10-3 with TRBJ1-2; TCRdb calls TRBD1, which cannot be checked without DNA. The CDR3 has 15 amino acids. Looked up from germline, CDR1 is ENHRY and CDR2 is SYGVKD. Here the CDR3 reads CAISESGNLGAGYTF.

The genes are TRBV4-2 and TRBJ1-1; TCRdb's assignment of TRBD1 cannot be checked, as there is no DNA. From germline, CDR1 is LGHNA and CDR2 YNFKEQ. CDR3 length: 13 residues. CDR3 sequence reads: CASSQLDSAEAFF.

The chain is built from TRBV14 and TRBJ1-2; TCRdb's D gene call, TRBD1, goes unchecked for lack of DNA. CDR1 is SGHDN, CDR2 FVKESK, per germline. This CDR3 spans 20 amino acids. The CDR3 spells CASSHFGFTGTDKQGSGYTF.

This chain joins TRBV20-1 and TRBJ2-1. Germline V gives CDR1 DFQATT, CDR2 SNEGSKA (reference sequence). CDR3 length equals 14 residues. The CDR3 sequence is CSARDRISYNEQFF.

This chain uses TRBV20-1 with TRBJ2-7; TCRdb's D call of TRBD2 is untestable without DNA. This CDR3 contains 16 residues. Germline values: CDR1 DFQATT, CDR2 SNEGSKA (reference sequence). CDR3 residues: CSARDSFTSGTYEQYF.

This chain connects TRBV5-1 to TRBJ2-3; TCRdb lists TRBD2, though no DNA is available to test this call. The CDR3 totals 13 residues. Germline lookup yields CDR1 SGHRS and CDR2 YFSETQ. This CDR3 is CASKLAGVDTQYF.

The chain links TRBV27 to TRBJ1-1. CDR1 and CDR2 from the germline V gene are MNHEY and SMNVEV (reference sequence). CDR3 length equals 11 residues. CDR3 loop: CASSSNGEAFF.

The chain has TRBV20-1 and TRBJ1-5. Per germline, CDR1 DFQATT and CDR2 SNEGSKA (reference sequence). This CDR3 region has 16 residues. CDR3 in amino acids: CSARRGGLNSNQPQHF.

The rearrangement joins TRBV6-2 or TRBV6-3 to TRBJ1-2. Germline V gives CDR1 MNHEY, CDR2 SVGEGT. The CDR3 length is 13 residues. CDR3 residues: CASSYATAYGYTF.

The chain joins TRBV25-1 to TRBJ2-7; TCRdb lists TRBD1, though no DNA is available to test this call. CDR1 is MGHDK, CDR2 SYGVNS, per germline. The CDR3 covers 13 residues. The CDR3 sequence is CASRGTGGLGQYF.

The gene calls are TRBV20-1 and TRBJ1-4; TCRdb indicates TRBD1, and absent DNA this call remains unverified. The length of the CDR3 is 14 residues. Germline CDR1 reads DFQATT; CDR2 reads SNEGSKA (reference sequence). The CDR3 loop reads CSAREQGWDEKLFF.

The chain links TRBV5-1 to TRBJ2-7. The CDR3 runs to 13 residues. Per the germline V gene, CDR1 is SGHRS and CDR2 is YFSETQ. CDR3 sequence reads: CASSFQGFHEQYF.

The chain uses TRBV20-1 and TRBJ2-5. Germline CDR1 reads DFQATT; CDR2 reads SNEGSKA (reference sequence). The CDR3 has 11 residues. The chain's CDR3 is CSASTKGTQYF.